Listed here are 16 T cell receptor beta chains from one sample, sequenced in a study of cytomegalovirus exposure and HLA in healthy donors (dated by TCRdb to 2016 to 2017). The library came from the immunoSEQ multiplex PCR assay. For the multiplex PCR, a mixture combining 60 forward primers for TCR Vbeta segments and 13 reverse primers for TCR Jbeta segments was used. In TCRdb, the immuneACCESS table is reduced to in-frame sequences with V and J assigned. These tables do not hold every clone; where another copy was compared, an unresolved V gene accounts for under half, and the others remain unexplained. Present in this sample are roughly 100,000 clones, 60% to 80% of which were seen just once. The biggest ten clones account for 6.5% to 9.5% of the sample. Material: PBMCs. Source of these receptors: a woman aged 40 to 55 in good health and CMV-seropositive.

Details on this clone: Other nucleotide sequences from this sample produce the same CDR3. The gene calls are TRBV4-3 and TRBJ1-1; D remains ambiguous. Germline CDR1 and CDR2: LGHNA and YSLEER. The CDR3 is 13 residues long. Trimming stripped 0 bases from V and 1 base from J, with 3 bases between. CDR3 in amino acids: CASSQDRNTEAFF. As DNA, the CDR3 is TGCGCCAGCAGCCAAGACCGGAACACTGAAGCTTTCTTT.

V usage is TRBV7-7 and J usage is TRBJ2-2, with TRBD2 as a possible D gene (5 bases). Germline assignment: CDR1 SSHAT and CDR2 FNYEAQ (reference sequence). The CDR3 length is 15 residues. The V end lost 0 bases, the J end lost 4 bases, and 9 bases lay between the germline ends. The CDR3 sequence is CASSLAGVGTGELFF. The DNA for the CDR3 is TGTGCCAGCAGCTTAGCGGGAGTTGGCACCGGGGAGCTGTTTTTT.

J is TRBJ2-3 and V is TRBV11-2, with D hard to call. The V gene lost 4 bases and the J gene lost 2 bases, with 13 bases spanning the gap. The CDR3 runs to 15 residues. The germline CDR1 and CDR2 sequences are SGHAT and FQNNGV. CDR3 in amino acids: CASSSLPRFTDTQYF. CDR3 DNA sequence: TGTGCCAGCAGCTCCCTCCCGCGGTTCACAGATACGCAGTATTTT.

The genes are TRBV6-5 and TRBJ2-5, with D maybe TRBD2 (5 bases). The V and J ends lost 0 bases and 5 bases respectively, with 13 bases between them. CDR1 is MNHEY and CDR2 is SVGAGI in the germline V gene. The CDR3 contains 15 residues. The CDR3 DNA is TGTGCCAGCAGTTACTCGAAAACCAGAGGGGAGACCCAGTACTTC. Translated, it gives CASSYSKTRGETQYF.

This clone was counted only a few times. CDR3 region: CASSSRLAGPQDTQYF. CDR3 nucleotide sequence: TGTGCCAGCAGCTCGCGACTAGCGGGACCGCAGGATACGCAGTATTTT. The chain combines TRBV7-8 with TRBJ2-3; 11 nucleotides align to TRBD2. The CDR3 has 16 amino acids. With 4 bases clipped from V and 6 bases from J, the junction kept 9 bases outside the gene matches. Germline-derived CDR1 and CDR2 are SGHVS and FQNEAQ.

The chain uses TRBV7-9 and TRBJ2-7; D may be TRBD2 (5 bases). Per the germline V gene, CDR1 is SEHNR and CDR2 is FQNEAQ (reference sequence). CDR3 size: 16 residues. Trimming removed 1 base from V and 0 bases from J, with 13 bases in between. Here the CDR3 reads CASSLGVGKGSYEQYF. The CDR3 nucleotides read TGTGCCAGCAGCTTAGGGGTCGGGAAGGGCTCCTACGAGCAGTACTTC.

The V call is TRBV7-8, the J call TRBJ2-5, with a weak D call TRBD2 (5 bases). CDR1 SGHVS and CDR2 FQNEAQ come from the germline V gene. The CDR3 contains 17 residues. V lost 1 base to trimming and J lost 1 base, with 16 bases between them. CDR3: CASSLEVASPAQETQYF. CDR3 nucleotide sequence: TGTGCCAGCAGCTTAGAGGTAGCGAGTCCCGCCCAAGAGACCCAGTACTTC.

The V and J genes are TRBV5-4 and TRBJ2-7; D might be TRBD2 (5 bases). Per the germline V gene, CDR1 is SGHNT and CDR2 is YYREEE (reference sequence). There are 14 residues in the CDR3. Trimming shortened V by 4 bases and J by 2 bases, and 13 bases separated the two germline ends. CDR3 sequence reads: CASSDGLNPYEQYF. CDR3 nucleotides: TGTGCCAGCAGCGACGGACTGAACCCCTACGAGCAGTACTTC.

V is TRBV28 and J is TRBJ1-5; D may be TRBD1 (6 bases). Germline-derived CDR1 and CDR2 are MDHEN and SYDVKM. V lost 3 bases and J lost 6, with 9 bases in between. CDR3 length equals 13 residues. The CDR3: CASSFIQGQPQHF. The DNA of the CDR3 is TGTGCCAGCAGTTTTATACAGGGTCAGCCCCAGCATTTT.

This clone was observed once. The V gene is TRBV9, the J gene TRBJ1-1; D is possibly TRBD1 (5 bases). With 0 bases removed from V and 1 base from J, the gap between germline ends came to 10 bases. CDR1 is SGDLS, CDR2 YYNGEE, per germline. There are 15 residues in the CDR3. CDR3 in amino acids: CASSVVQGSNTEAFF. The DNA of the CDR3 is TGTGCCAGCAGCGTAGTTCAGGGCTCGAACACTGAAGCTTTCTTT. Full variable domain (rest looked up from reference TRBV9 and TRBJ1-1): DSGVTQTPKHLITATGQRVTLRCSPRSGDLSVYWYQQSLDQGLQFLIQYYNGEERAKGNILERFSAQQFPDLHSELNLSSLELGDSALYFCASSVVQGSNTEAFFGQGTRLTVV.

V is TRBV5-4 and J is TRBJ2-2; D might be TRBD1 (5 bases). The ends were cut back, 4 bases at V and 1 base at J, with 8 bases in the middle. Germline V lookup: CDR1 SGHNT, CDR2 YYREEE (reference sequence). The CDR3 consists of 14 residues. The CDR3 loop is CASSRTGNTGELFF. CDR3 bases: TGTGCCAGCAGCCGCACAGGGAACACCGGGGAGCTGTTTTTT.

In nucleotides, the CDR3 is TGTGCCAGCAGTGAAATCCTCCTCGGGACCCAGTACTTC. Amino acids: CASSEILLGTQYF. The gene calls are TRBV2 and TRBJ2-5; no clear D. The germline V gene encodes CDR1 SNHLY and CDR2 FYNNEI. With 2 bases removed from V and 7 bases from J, the gap between germline ends came to 11 bases. This CDR3 contains 13 residues.

The V call is TRBV29-1, the J call TRBJ1-1; D unresolved. This CDR3 region has 12 residues. From germline, CDR1 is SQVTM and CDR2 ANQGSEA. Trimming stripped 4 bases from V and 5 bases from J, with 11 bases between. This CDR3 reads CSVVRDGTEAFF. The CDR3 DNA sequence: TGCAGCGTTGTTCGAGACGGGACTGAAGCTTTCTTT.

The rearrangement joins TRBV28 to TRBJ1-4; the D is unclear. The CDR3 loop spans 13 amino acids. V was clipped by 5 bases and J by 0 bases, with 4 bases between them. The germline V gene encodes CDR1 MDHEN and CDR2 SYDVKM. This CDR3 is CASSTTTNEKLFF. CDR3 nucleotide sequence: TGTGCCAGCAGTACTACAACTAATGAAAAACTGTTTTTT.

V gene TRBV5-1 combines with J gene TRBJ1-3; TRBD1 matches 8 bases. From germline, CDR1 is SGHRS and CDR2 YFSETQ. With V trimmed by 4 bases and J by 0 bases, 3 bases remained unmatched. This CDR3 is 15 amino acids long. CDR3 residues: CASSLTGGSGNTIYF. CDR3 in DNA: TGCGCCAGCAGCCTCACAGGGGGCTCTGGAAACACCATATATTTT. Complete variable domain (other parts from reference TRBV5-1 and TRBJ1-3): KAGVTQTPRYLIKTRGQQVTLSCSPISGHRSVSWYQQTPGQGLQFLFEYFSETQRNKGNFPGRFSGRQFSNSRSEMNVSTLELGDSALYLCASSLTGGSGNTIYFGEGSWLTVV.

The rearrangement uses TRBV6-1 and TRBJ1-5; weak D call: TRBD1 (5 bases). The ends were cut back, 5 bases at V and 4 bases at J, with 12 bases in the middle. Germline V gene data show CDR1 as MNHNS and CDR2 as SASEGT. The CDR3 loop spans 14 amino acids. The CDR3, as DNA: TGTGCCAGCAGTTCTCGACAGAGTAATCAGCCCCAGCATTTT. This sequence encodes CASSSRQSNQPQHF.